This T cell receptor (beta chain) was sequenced for a study of cytomegalovirus exposure and HLA in healthy donors. The CDR3 is 14 residues long. Germline V gene data show CDR1 as GTSNPN and CDR2 as SVGIG (reference sequence). Losses at the gene ends were 2 bases for V and 10 bases for J; bases not matched to a gene: 9. PCR was performed using 60 Vbeta and 13 Jbeta primers. The protocol was immunoSEQ multiplex PCR, while the TCRdb copy is restricted to in-frame clones and leaves out a portion. The sample has some 150,000 clones, about 85% seen once. The origin of this receptor is a woman aged 18-29 years in good health and CMV-seronegative. The sequenced material came from PBMCs. The chain joins TRBV30 to TRBJ2-3, with 10 bases that match TRBD2. The CDR3 protein is CAWSILAGDPPQYF. The CDR3, as DNA: TGTGCCTGGAGTATCCTAGCGGGAGATCCTCCGCAGTATTTT.